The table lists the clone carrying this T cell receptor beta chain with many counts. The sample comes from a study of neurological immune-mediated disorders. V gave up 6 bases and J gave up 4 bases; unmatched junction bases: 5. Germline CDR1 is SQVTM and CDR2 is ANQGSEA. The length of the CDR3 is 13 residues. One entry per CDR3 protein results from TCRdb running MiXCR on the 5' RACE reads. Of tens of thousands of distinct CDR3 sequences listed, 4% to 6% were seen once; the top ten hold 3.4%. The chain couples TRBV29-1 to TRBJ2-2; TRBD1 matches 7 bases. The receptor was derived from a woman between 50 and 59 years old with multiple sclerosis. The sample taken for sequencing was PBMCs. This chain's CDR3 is CSVDRTGTGELFF. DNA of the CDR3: TGCAGCGTCGACCGGACAGGCACCGGGGAGCTGTTTTTT.